These 15 T cell receptor beta chains were all obtained from the same sample, sequenced in a study of T cell responses to AZD1222 COVID-19 vaccine. This table comes from immunoSEQ multiplex PCR, and its TCRdb copy is limited to in-frame clones, with some not included. The table shows roughly 160,000 clones, with about 83% occurring only once. Sequenced material: peripheral blood, taken 28 days after the second AZD1222 dose. These receptors were taken from an adult who received the AZD1222 COVID-19 vaccine.

This chain uses TRBV5-8 with TRBJ1-4, with 8 bases matching TRBD1. The CDR3 covers 15 residues. With V trimmed by 4 bases and J by 5 bases, 7 bases remained unmatched. The germline gives CDR1 SGHTS, CDR2 YDEGEE. The CDR3 spells CASSLPGQENEKLFF. The CDR3 nucleotides are TGTGCCAGCAGCCTACCGGGACAGGAGAATGAAAAACTGTTTTTT.

This chain joins TRBV11-2 and TRBJ1-4; D gene unclear. Germline lookup yields CDR1 SGHAT and CDR2 FQNNGV. Trimming stripped 1 base from V and 3 bases from J, with 9 bases between. The CDR3 loop spans 15 amino acids. CDR3 bases: TGTGCCAGCAGCTTAGGCGGGTTACCTAATGAAAAACTGTTTTTT. Protein: CASSLGGLPNEKLFF.

The chain combines TRBV4-1 with TRBJ1-1; 9 nucleotides line up with TRBD1. CDR1 is MGHRA, CDR2 YSYEKL, per germline. V shed 4 bases and J 6 bases; nucleotides not matched to a gene: 9. The CDR3 is 15 amino acids. CDR3 in amino acids: CASSPGTGKAPEAFF. DNA for the CDR3: TGCGCCAGCAGCCCCGGGACAGGGAAGGCCCCTGAAGCTTTCTTT.

V usage is TRBV20-1 and J usage is TRBJ2-7; possibly TRBD1 for D (9 bases). Trimming cost V 3 bases and J 5 bases, with 26 bases left between them. The CDR3 contains 17 residues. CDR1 is DFQATT and CDR2 is SNEGSKA in the germline V gene (reference sequence). The CDR3 region has the DNA TGCAGTGCTAGTAGCCGGGGGGGGACAGGGAGCGGCCACGAGCAGTACTTC. Amino acid sequence: CSASSRGGTGSGHEQYF.

The chain couples TRBV28 to TRBJ2-1; D may be TRBD2 (7 bases). CDR1 is MDHEN, CDR2 SYDVKM, per germline. There are 14 residues in the CDR3. Between the trimmed V and J ends, which lost 8 bases and 4 bases, there was a span of 15 bases. The CDR3 loop is CASLGGGAYNEQFF. The CDR3 region has the DNA TGTGCCAGCCTCGGAGGGGGGGCGTACAATGAGCAGTTCTTC.

The V gene is TRBV7-7, the J gene TRBJ2-3; D may be TRBD2 (5 bases). Germline-derived CDR1 and CDR2 are SSHAT and FNYEAQ (reference sequence). The CDR3 length is 13 residues. V lost 5 bases and J lost 5, with 11 bases in between. The CDR3 sequence: CASSPDWGDTQYF. The CDR3, as DNA: TGTGCCAGCAGCCCGGACTGGGGAGATACGCAGTATTTT.

This clone has a single count. V usage is TRBV7-9 and J usage is TRBJ2-2; D not resolved. There are 16 residues in the CDR3. Germline CDR1 reads SEHNR; CDR2 reads FQNEAQ (reference sequence). V was cut by 2 bases and J by 4 bases, with 14 bases left in between. CDR3 in amino acids: CASSLISGLGTGELFF. In DNA, the CDR3 is TGTGCCAGCAGCTTAATCTCTGGGCTCGGCACCGGGGAGCTGTTTTTT. The complete variable domain, with remaining parts taken from reference TRBV7-9 and TRBJ2-2, reads DTGVSQNPRHKITKRGQNVTFRCDPISEHNRLYWYRQTLGQGPEFLTYFQNEAQLEKSRLLSDRFSAERPKGSFSTLEIQRTEQGDSAMYLCASSLISGLGTGELFFGEGSRLTVL.

The chain couples TRBV7-9 to TRBJ1-1, with 8 bases matching TRBD1. The V segment lost 5 bases and the J segment 4 bases; nucleotides outside the gene matches: 9. The germline gives CDR1 SEHNR, CDR2 FQNEAQ (reference sequence). This CDR3 contains 15 residues. CDR3 sequence (DNA): TGTGCCAGCAGCGCGAGGACAGGGTTGTTCACTGAAGCTTTCTTT. This codes for CASSARTGLFTEAFF.

The chain carries TRBV6-4 and TRBJ1-5; D is undetermined. The V and J ends lost 3 bases and 0 bases respectively, with 9 bases between them. Germline CDR1 is MRHNA and CDR2 is SNTAGT. The CDR3 has 15 amino acids. The CDR3, as DNA: TGTGCCAGCAGTGAGAAGAGTTATAGCAATCAGCCCCAGCATTTT. Translation gives CASSEKSYSNQPQHF.

V is TRBV11-2 and J is TRBJ2-7, with TRBD1 matching over 8 bases. The CDR3 covers 16 residues. Germline CDR1 reads SGHAT; CDR2 reads FQNNGV. J was trimmed by 4 bases and V by 5 bases; bases with no gene match: 13. The CDR3 DNA sequence: TGTGCCAGCAGCCGGACAGGCAGGGGGCAACAATACGAGCAGTACTTC. Translating it yields CASSRTGRGQQYEQYF.

CDR3 residues: CASSQDWTNTEAFF. CDR3 DNA: TGCGCCAGCAGCCAAGATTGGACGAACACTGAAGCTTTCTTT. V usage is TRBV4-3 and J usage is TRBJ1-1; no reliable D call. Trimming left V 0 bases short and J 1 base short, with 6 bases between. This CDR3 spans 14 amino acids. Germline assignment: CDR1 LGHNA and CDR2 YSLEER.

The gene calls are TRBV3-1 (or the pseudogene TRBV3-2) and TRBJ1-3; weak D call: TRBD1 (5 bases). The CDR3 contains 12 residues. The germline V and J ends were trimmed by 5 bases and 8 bases, with 10 bases remaining between them. Looked up from germline, CDR1 is LGHDT and CDR2 is YNNKEL (reference sequence). The CDR3 is CASSNMGDTIYF. CDR3 DNA sequence: TGTGCCAGCAGCAATATGGGGGACACCATATATTTT.

This clone was counted once. The gene calls are TRBV7-9 and TRBJ1-6, with D perhaps TRBD1 (5 bases). Per germline, CDR1 SEHNR and CDR2 FQNEAQ (reference sequence). There are 14 residues in the CDR3. V lost 2 bases, J lost 7 bases, and 9 bases lay in between. The CDR3 bases are TGTGCCAGCAGCTTAAGGGGAGGGAATTCACCCCTCCACTTT. As protein: CASSLRGGNSPLHF.

The CDR3 DNA sequence: TGTGCCAGCAGTCCAGGACCGCCTTCGCAGTATTTT. Translated: CASSPGPPSQYF. The chain has TRBV6-5 and TRBJ2-3, with D unresolved. Germline lookup yields CDR1 MNHEY and CDR2 SVGAGI. V lost 5 bases and J lost 10, with 13 bases in between. The CDR3 has 12 residues.

The chain employs TRBV5-6 and TRBJ2-6; 10 bases map to TRBD1. The V gene end was trimmed by 3 bases and the J gene end by 0 bases; junction bases not matched to a gene: 6. This CDR3 spans 18 amino acids. Germline values: CDR1 SGHDT, CDR2 YYEEEE. The CDR3: CASSYRGTGDSGANVLTF. CDR3 sequence (DNA): TGTGCCAGCAGCTACCGGGGGACAGGGGACTCTGGGGCCAACGTCCTGACTTTC.